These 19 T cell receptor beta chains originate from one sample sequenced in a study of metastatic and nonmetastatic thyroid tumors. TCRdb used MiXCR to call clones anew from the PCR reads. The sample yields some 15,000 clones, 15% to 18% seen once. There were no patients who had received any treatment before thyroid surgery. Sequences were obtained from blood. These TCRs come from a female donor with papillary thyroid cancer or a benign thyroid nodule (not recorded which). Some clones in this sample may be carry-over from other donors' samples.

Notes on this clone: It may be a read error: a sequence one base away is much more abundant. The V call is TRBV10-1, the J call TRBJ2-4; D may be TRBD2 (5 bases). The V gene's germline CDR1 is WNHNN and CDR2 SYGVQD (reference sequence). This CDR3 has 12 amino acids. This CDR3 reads CANSDEGNIQYF. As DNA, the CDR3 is TGCGCCAACAGTGATGAGGGAAACATTCAGTACTTC.

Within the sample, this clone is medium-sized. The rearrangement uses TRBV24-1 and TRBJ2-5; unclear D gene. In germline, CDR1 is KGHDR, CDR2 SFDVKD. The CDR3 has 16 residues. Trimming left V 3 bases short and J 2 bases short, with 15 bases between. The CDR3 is CATSDRVRVLQETQYF. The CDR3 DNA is TGTGCCACCAGTGATAGGGTCCGGGTCCTGCAAGAGACCCAGTACTTC.

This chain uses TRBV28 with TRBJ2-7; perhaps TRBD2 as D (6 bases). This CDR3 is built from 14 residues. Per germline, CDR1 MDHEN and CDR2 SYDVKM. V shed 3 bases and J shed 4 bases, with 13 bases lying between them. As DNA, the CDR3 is TGTGCCAGCAGTTTCGGGACGGAGGGTTACGAGCAGTACTTC. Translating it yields CASSFGTEGYEQYF.

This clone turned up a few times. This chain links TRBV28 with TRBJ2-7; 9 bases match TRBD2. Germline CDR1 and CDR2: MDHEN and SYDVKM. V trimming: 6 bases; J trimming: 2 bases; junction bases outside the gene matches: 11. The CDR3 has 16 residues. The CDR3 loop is CASSLARSSGAYEQYF. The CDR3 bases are TGTGCCAGCAGCTTAGCCCGGTCTAGCGGGGCCTACGAGCAGTACTTC.

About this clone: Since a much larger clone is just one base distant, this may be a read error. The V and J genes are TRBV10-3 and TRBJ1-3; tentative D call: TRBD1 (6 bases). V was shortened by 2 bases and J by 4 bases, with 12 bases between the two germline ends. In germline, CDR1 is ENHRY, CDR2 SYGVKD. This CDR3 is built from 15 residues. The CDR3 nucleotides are TGTGCCATCAGTGAGAGCGGGGGCCCAGGAAACACCATATATTTT. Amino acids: CAISESGGPGNTIYF.

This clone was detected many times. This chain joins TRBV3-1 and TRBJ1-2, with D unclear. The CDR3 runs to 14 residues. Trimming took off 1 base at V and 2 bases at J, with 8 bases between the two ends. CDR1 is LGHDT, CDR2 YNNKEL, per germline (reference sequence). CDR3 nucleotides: TGTGCCAGCAGCCAAGCGGGATCGAACTATGGCTACACCTTC. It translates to CASSQAGSNYGYTF.

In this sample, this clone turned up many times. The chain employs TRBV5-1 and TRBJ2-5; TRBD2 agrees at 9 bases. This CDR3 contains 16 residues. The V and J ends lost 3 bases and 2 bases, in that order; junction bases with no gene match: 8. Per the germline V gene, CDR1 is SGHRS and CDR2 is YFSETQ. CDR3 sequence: CASSSGRLAGQETQYF. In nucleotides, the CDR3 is TGCGCCAGCAGCTCCGGGCGGCTAGCGGGACAAGAGACCCAGTACTTC.

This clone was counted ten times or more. The CDR3 sequence: CASSFGPVGTEAFF. The CDR3 DNA is TGTGCCAGCAGCTTTGGGCCAGTGGGCACTGAAGCTTTCTTT. This rearrangement joins TRBV13 to TRBJ1-1; D gene uncertain. Germline V gene lookup returns CDR1 PRHDT and CDR2 FYEKMQ (reference sequence). V lost 3 bases, J lost 4 bases, and 12 bases lay in between. The CDR3 extends over 14 amino acids.

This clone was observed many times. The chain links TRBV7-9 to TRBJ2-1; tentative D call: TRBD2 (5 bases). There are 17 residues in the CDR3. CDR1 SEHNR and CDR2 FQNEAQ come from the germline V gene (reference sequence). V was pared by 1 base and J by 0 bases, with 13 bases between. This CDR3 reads CASSLGGGRSSYNEQFF. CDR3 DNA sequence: TGTGCCAGCAGCTTAGGAGGTGGGAGAAGCTCCTACAATGAGCAGTTCTTC.

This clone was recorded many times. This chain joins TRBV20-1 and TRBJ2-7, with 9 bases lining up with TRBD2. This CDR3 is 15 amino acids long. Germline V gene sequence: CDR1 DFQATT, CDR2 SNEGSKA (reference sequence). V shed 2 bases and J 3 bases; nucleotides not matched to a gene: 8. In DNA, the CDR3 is TGCAGTGCTAGACCTGGGGGACTAGCAAACTACGAGCAGTACTTC. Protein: CSARPGGLANYEQYF.

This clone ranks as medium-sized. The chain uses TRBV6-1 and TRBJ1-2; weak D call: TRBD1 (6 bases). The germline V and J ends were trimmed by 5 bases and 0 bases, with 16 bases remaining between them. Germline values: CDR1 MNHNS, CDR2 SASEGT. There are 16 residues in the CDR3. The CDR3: CASSSGGARSNYGYTF. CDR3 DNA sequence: TGTGCCAGCAGTTCTGGGGGGGCCCGATCTAACTATGGCTACACCTTC.

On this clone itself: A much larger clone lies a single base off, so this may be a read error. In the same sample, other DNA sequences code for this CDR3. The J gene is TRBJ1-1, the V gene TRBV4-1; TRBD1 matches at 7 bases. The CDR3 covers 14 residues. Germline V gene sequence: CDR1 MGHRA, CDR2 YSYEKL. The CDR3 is CASSGRDRNTEAFF. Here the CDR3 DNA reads TGCGCCAGCAGCGGCCGGGACAGAAACACTGAAGCTTTCTTC.

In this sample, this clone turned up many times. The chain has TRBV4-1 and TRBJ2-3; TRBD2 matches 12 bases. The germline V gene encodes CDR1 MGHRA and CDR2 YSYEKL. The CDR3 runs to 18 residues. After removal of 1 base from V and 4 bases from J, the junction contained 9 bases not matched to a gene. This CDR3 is CASSQGLAGVLFSDTQYF. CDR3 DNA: TGCGCCAGCAGCCAAGGACTAGCGGGAGTACTGTTCTCAGATACGCAGTATTTT.

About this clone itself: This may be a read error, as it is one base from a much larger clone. CDR3 loop: CASGQGLGTQYF. Here the CDR3 DNA reads TGTGCCAGCGGCCAAGGGCTGGGGACCCAGTACTTC. This chain links TRBV3-1 with TRBJ2-5; D gene unclear. Germline V gene lookup returns CDR1 LGHDT and CDR2 YNNKEL (reference sequence). The CDR3 has 12 amino acids.

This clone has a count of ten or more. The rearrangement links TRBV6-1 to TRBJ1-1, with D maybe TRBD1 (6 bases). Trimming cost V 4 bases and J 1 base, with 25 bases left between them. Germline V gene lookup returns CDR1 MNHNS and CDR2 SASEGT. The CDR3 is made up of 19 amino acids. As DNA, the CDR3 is TGTGCCAGCAGTGCCTCCGGGACACACATAGCCTCTAGGAACACTGAAGCTTTCTTT. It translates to CASSASGTHIASRNTEAFF.

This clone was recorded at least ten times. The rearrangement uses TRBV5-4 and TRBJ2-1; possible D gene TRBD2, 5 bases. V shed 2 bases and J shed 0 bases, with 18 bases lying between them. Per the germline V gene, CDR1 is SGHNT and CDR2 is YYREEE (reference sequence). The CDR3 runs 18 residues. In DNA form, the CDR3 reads TGTGCCAGCAGCTTCGTCCGAGCGGCAATGAGCTCCTACAATGAGCAGTTCTTC. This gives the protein CASSFVRAAMSSYNEQFF.

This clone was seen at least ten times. CDR3 amino acids: CASSLGLAGRSGELFF. CDR3 coding DNA: TGTGCCAGCAGCTTGGGGCTAGCCGGTAGATCCGGGGAGCTGTTTTTT. The rearrangement joins TRBV5-4 to TRBJ2-2; D might be TRBD2 (5 bases). The CDR3 consists of 16 residues. V lost 0 bases and J lost 6, with 15 bases in between. Germline V gives CDR1 SGHNT, CDR2 YYREEE (reference sequence).

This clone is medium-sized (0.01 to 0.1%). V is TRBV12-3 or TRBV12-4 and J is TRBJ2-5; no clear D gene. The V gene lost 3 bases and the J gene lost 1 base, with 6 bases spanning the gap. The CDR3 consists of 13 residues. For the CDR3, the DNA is TGTGCCAGCAGTTTTGCGGCCCAAGAGACCCAGTACTTC. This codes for CASSFAAQETQYF.

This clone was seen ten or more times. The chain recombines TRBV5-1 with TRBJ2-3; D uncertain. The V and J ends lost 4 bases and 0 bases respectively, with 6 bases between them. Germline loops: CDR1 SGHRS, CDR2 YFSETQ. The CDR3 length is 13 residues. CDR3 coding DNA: TGCGCCAGCAGCGGCAGTAGCACAGATACGCAGTATTTT. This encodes CASSGSSTDTQYF.